This T cell receptor (beta chain) was recovered during a study of shared clonotypes between healthy human individuals. Looking at the study overall: There were three CD4 naive, three CD4 memory, two CD8 naive and one CD8 memory plates per donor.

CDR3 size: 11 residues. The germline CDR1 and CDR2 sequences are SNHLY and FYNNEI. The germline V and J ends were trimmed by 6 bases and 3 bases, with 3 bases remaining between them. Worth noting for this clone: This sample also contains other DNA sequences that code for the same CDR3.

For each subset, genomic DNA was distributed in equal portions over several immunoSEQ plates. Profiling relied on immunoSEQ multiplex PCR, and the TCRdb table lists in-frame clones only, not all of them. Found here are millions of clones, approximately 94% of them singletons; the top ten hold over 0.12%. The chain couples TRBV2 to TRBJ1-5; D ambiguous. The sample consisted of naive CD4+ T cells sorted from blood. Noted subset: CD45RA+ positively selected. This TCR derives from a young man in good health. Here the CDR3 DNA reads TGTGCCAGCAGCCTCAATCAGCCCCAGCATTTT. This translates into CASSLNQPQHF.